The present entry profiles one TCR beta chain with its context. PCR involved 60 Vbeta and 13 Jbeta primers. TCRdb's copy holds only in-frame clones and misses some; the assay was immunoSEQ multiplex PCR. This table has about 140,000 clones, 70% to 75% appearing once. These data belong to a study of cytomegalovirus exposure and HLA in healthy donors. V was shortened by 3 bases and J by 2 bases, with 9 bases between the two germline ends. The CDR3 is 14 amino acids. Looked up from germline, CDR1 is SEHNR and CDR2 is FQNEAQ (reference sequence). The sample taken for sequencing was PBMCs. This receptor was taken from a human donor in good health. This chain connects TRBV7-9 to TRBJ2-3; possible D gene TRBD2, 5 bases. The DNA for the CDR3 is TGTGCCAGCAGCTTTTCCGGGAACACAGATACGCAGTATTTT. Residues: CASSFSGNTDTQYF.